This TCR beta chain derives from a study of blood T cell repertoires in COVID-19 (TCRdb year 2020). For the study in its entirety: Samples from collaborators originated in the United States, Italy and Spain and spanned both the acute and convalescent phases of COVID-19. The prospective study material was composed of cDNA or gDNA derived from T cells, B-cell-depleted T cells, or PBMCs. Deeply sampled blood TCRbeta repertoires from subjects exposed to, actively infected with, or recovered from COVID-19 were included in the dataset. A freely available public database, intended as a resource for researchers studying the immune response to SARS-CoV-2, is where the repertoires were released. Samples were obtained from the ongoing ImmuneRACE study (first 160 participants) and from about 1,300 subjects provided by 6 global collaborators. The sample metadata nearly always contained a de-identified subject ID, COVID-19 status, age in years and sex. Where available, HLA class I and class II types were obtained from metadata supplied by the sample provider rather than from assay-based typing.

Notes on this clone: What antigen it recognizes has not been identified. One base away there is no much larger clone; base qualities are not given.

The study at large found these results: How much clinical and demographic metadata was included differed by source and by participant, and the metadata was provided uncurated.

In the prospective study, participants were about 18 to 100 years old, resided in 20 to 30 geographic areas of the United States, and were enrolled through a virtual design. In the prospective study, participants were assigned to cohorts based on the clinical history participants reported in a screening survey and a study questionnaire. For ImmuneRACE Cohort 3, a participant was defined as recovered based on two consecutive negative NP/OP PCR tests, clearance by a healthcare professional, or resolution of symptoms. In the prospective study, mobile phlebotomists collected whole blood, serum and a nasopharyngeal or oropharyngeal swab from each participant. Additional blood draws and questionnaires over an approximately two-month period could optionally be provided by prospective study participants. Prospective study blood samples were shipped either frozen or at room temperature before DNA extraction.

From the cysteine up to the phenylalanine, the CDR3 has a length of 18 residues. The CDR3 DNA has 54 bases and is translated from base 1. CDR1 is given as MNHEY and CDR2 as SVGEGT, both from the germline V gene. V is cut back by 6 bases and J by 1 base, with 9 bases in the junction unmatched. TCRbeta CDR3 regions were amplified from genomic DNA using the immunoSEQ Assay, a bias-controlled multiplex PCR. On the study's bioinformatics: Within the assay, amplification of reference gene primers was used to estimate how many nucleated cells each sample contained. To quantify the absolute abundance of each unique TCRbeta CDR3 rearrangement, sequence reads were collapsed and filtered. For each sample, productive Simpson clonality was calculated as the square root of Simpson's diversity index across productive rearrangements. TCRdb retrieved this table from immuneACCESS and kept in-frame rearrangements only. Not all clones are present; in checked studies, unresolved V genes account for under half, and no reason is known for the remainder. V and J calls and clone size are copied from that table; D and trimming were computed from the DNA. The sample includes about 300,000 clones, with around 84% observed a single time. About 10% of the sample is in the top ten clones.

In this chain, TRBV6-2 or TRBV6-3 is recombined with TRBJ2-6, with 10 bases aligning to TRBD2. The TCR comes from a woman between 18 and 29 years old who had recovered from COVID-19. The sample was PBMCs or T cells enriched from blood (not recorded which). The nucleotides read TGTGCCAGCAGCCCTCGGACTAGCGGAGTGTCTGGGGCCAACGTCCTGACTTTC. This encodes CASSPRTSGVSGANVLTF.